Shown below are 9 T cell receptor beta chains from a single sample sequenced in a study of T cells in localized non-small cell lung cancer. TCRdb's copy holds only in-frame clones and misses some; the assay was immunoSEQ multiplex PCR. This table has tens of thousands of clones, around 79% appearing once. This sample comprised PBMCs, obtained before any cancer treatment. Receptor source: a woman between 35 and 70 years old with stage II squamous cell lung carcinoma.

This chain connects TRBV29-1 to TRBJ1-6; D possibly corresponds to TRBD1 (5 bases). In germline, CDR1 is SQVTM, CDR2 ANQGSEA. V was clipped by 6 bases and J by 6 bases, with 18 bases between them. The CDR3 is 15 residues long. The CDR3 nucleotides are TGCAGCGTCCCCCTGCAGGGCTTCTGTAATTCACCCCTCCACTTT. Translated, it gives CSVPLQGFCNSPLHF. Full variable domain (outside the CDR3, taken from reference TRBV29-1 and TRBJ1-6): SAVISQKPSRDICQRGTSLTIQCQVDSQVTMMFWYRQQPGQSLTLIATANQGSEATYESGFVIDKFPISRPNLTFSTLTVSNMSPEDSSIYLCSVPLQGFCNSPLHFGNGTRLTVT.

The rearrangement joins TRBV5-6 to TRBJ2-7; D might be TRBD1 or TRBD2, each matching 6 bases. The germline gives CDR1 SGHDT, CDR2 YYEEEE. The V gene lost 6 bases and the J gene lost 6 bases, with 13 bases spanning the gap. The CDR3 is 12 amino acids. As DNA, the CDR3 is TGTGCCAGCACTTGGGGGGCCTCCGAGCAGTACTTC. This translates into CASTWGASEQYF. Full variable domain (rest looked up from reference TRBV5-6 and TRBJ2-7): DAGVTQSPTHLIKTRGQQVTLRCSPKSGHDTVSWYQQALGQGPQFIFQYYEEEERQRGNFPDRFSGHQFPNYSSELNVNALLLGDSALYLCASTWGASEQYFGPGTRLTVT.

CDR3 sequence reads: CATRPLGGHNQPQHF. The DNA for the CDR3 is TGTGCCACCCGGCCCTTGGGGGGCCACAATCAGCCCCAGCATTTT. The rearrangement joins TRBV10-3 to TRBJ1-5, with D tentatively TRBD1 (6 bases). Germline CDR1 is ENHRY and CDR2 is SYGVKD. V was trimmed by 10 bases and J by 3 bases, leaving 19 bases between them. The CDR3 covers 15 residues.

The V call is TRBV5-1, the J call TRBJ2-1; 8 positions agree with TRBD2. The CDR3 is 14 amino acids. The junction had 11 bases not matched to a gene; V was cut back by 5 bases and J by 10 bases. The V gene's germline CDR1 is SGHRS and CDR2 YFSETQ. In DNA form, the CDR3 reads TGCGCCAGCAGAACCCTAGCGGGTTGGGTAGAGCAGTTCTTC. Translating gives CASRTLAGWVEQFF.

This sequence joins TRBV5-1 and TRBJ1-1; D uncertain. V was shortened by 0 bases and J by 4 bases, with 13 bases between the two germline ends. CDR3 size: 15 residues. In germline, CDR1 is SGHRS, CDR2 YFSETQ. CDR3 sequence (DNA): TGCGCCAGCAGCTTGGGACCAGAGTCGGCCACTGAAGCTTTCTTT. Its translation: CASSLGPESATEAFF.

Notes on this clone: Germline is not matched at one junction end, which may reflect a read error. V and J are TRBV29-1 and TRBJ2-1, with 9 bases fitting TRBD2. Germline V lookup: CDR1 SQVTM, CDR2 ANQGSEA. The CDR3 sequence is 13 residues long. This CDR3 reads CSVLAGYYDEQFF. Here the CDR3 DNA reads TGCAGCGTTCTAGCGGGGTACTACGATGAGCAGTTCTTC.

The V call is TRBV28, the J call TRBJ2-2; D may match TRBD1 or TRBD2 (6 bases each). The V end lost 2 bases, the J end lost 3 bases, and 16 bases lay between the germline ends. CDR1 is MDHEN and CDR2 is SYDVKM in the germline V gene. The CDR3 spans 17 residues. The CDR3 loop is CASSLGFVGGHTGELFF. The CDR3 DNA reads as TGTGCCAGCAGTTTAGGTTTTGTGGGGGGCCACACCGGGGAGCTGTTTTTT.

This chain joins TRBV5-1 and TRBJ1-1; the match to TRBD1 covers 10 bases. Germline V gene data show CDR1 as SGHRS and CDR2 as YFSETQ. This CDR3 is built from 15 residues. V was pared by 3 bases and J by 4 bases, with 6 bases of the junction left unmatched. In DNA form, the CDR3 reads TGCGCCAGCAGCTCGACAGGGGGCCGAATCACTGAAGCTTTCTTT. Translated: CASSSTGGRITEAFF. Drawing the rest from reference TRBV5-1 and TRBJ1-1, the complete variable domain is KAGVTQTPRYLIKTRGQQVTLSCSPISGHRSVSWYQQTPGQGLQFLFEYFSETQRNKGNFPGRFSGRQFSNSRSEMNVSTLELGDSALYLCASSSTGGRITEAFFGQGTRLTVV.

This clone has more than one count but fewer than ten. V usage is TRBV5-4 and J usage is TRBJ2-5; 9 bases match TRBD1. Germline V gene lookup returns CDR1 SGHNT and CDR2 YYREEE (reference sequence). V gave up 5 bases and J gave up 1 base; unmatched junction bases: 18. There are 19 residues in the CDR3. CDR3 nucleotide sequence: TGTGCCAGCAGTCTGATCCTTTTACCGGGACAGGGATTCCAAGAGACCCAGTACTTC. Its protein product is CASSLILLPGQGFQETQYF.